The rows below give T cell receptor beta chains drawn from one sample of a study of T cells in Graves' hyperthyroidism and ophthalmopathy. Each CDR3 protein gets one entry after TCRdb re-called the multiplex PCR reads with MiXCR. The sample includes around 480,000 distinct CDR3 sequences, 14% of them seen just once. Sequenced sample: blood. These receptor sequences come from a woman aged 18-29 years with Graves' hyperthyroidism. CDR3s include the opening cysteine and the closing phenylalanine or tryptophan. Each record gives: clone size, D gene, V gene, J gene, CDR3 protein, CDR3 DNA. A D gene is named only where the DNA matches it firmly. A clone size is listed for some rows: how often the clone was seen (once, few, many), or a class if it is expanded.

size: -
D: -
V: TRBV27
J: TRBJ1-5
CDR3: CASSLRGENQPQHF
DNA: TGTGCCAGCAGTTTACGGGGGGAAAATCAGCCCCAGCATTTT

size: -
D: TRBD2
V: TRBV12-3/TRBV12-4
J: TRBJ2-2
CDR3: CASSFRPSGNTGELFF
DNA: TGTGCCAGCAGTTTCCGGCCTAGCGGGAACACCGGGGAGCTGTTTTTT

size: many
D: -
V: TRBV18
J: TRBJ1-1
CDR3: CATEGTENTEAFF
DNA: TGTGCCACCGAAGGGACCGAGAACACTGAAGCTTTCTTT

size: -
D: -
V: TRBV9
J: TRBJ1-4
CDR3: CASSVEGRRSEKLFF
DNA: TGTGCCAGCAGCGTAGAGGGTAGGAGGAGTGAAAAACTGTTTTTT

size: few
D: TRBD1
V: TRBV7-9
J: TRBJ1-1
CDR3: CASSAPGGAAFF
DNA: TGTGCCAGCAGCGCCCCAGGGGGTGCAGCTTTCTTT

size: -
D: -
V: TRBV7-9
J: TRBJ2-7
CDR3: CASSRRGVQGSYEQYF
DNA: TGTGCCAGCAGTCGTAGGGGGGTACAGGGTTCCTACGAGCAGTACTTC

size: many
D: -
V: TRBV12-3/TRBV12-4
J: TRBJ2-1
CDR3: CASSLALTGHEQFF
DNA: TGTGCCAGCAGTTTAGCGCTAACAGGGCATGAGCAGTTCTTC

size: -
D: TRBD1
V: TRBV5-1
J: TRBJ2-7
CDR3: CASSLVGTGRFYEQYF
DNA: TGCGCCAGCAGCTTGGTTGGGACAGGGAGATTTTACGAGCAGTACTTC

size: -
D: TRBD1
V: TRBV19
J: TRBJ1-1
CDR3: CASSRRDRDSEAFF
DNA: TGTGCCAGTAGCCGACGGGACAGGGATTCTGAAGCTTTCTTT

size: many
D: TRBD1
V: TRBV20-1
J: TRBJ2-1
CDR3: CSAGDRGWGNEQFF
DNA: TGCAGTGCTGGAGACAGGGGATGGGGCAATGAGCAGTTCTTC

size: few
D: TRBD2
V: TRBV6-5
J: TRBJ2-3
CDR3: CASSYVGLGTDTQYF
DNA: TGTGCCAGCAGTTACGTAGGACTAGGCACAGATACGCAGTATTTT

size: many
D: -
V: TRBV30
J: TRBJ1-2
CDR3: CAWSVRREANYGYTF
DNA: TGTGCCTGGAGTGTACGGAGGGAGGCCAACTATGGCTACACCTTC

size: once
D: TRBD2
V: TRBV19
J: TRBJ2-1
CDR3: CASSRRGGDNEQFF
DNA: TGTGCCAGTAGCAGACGCGGGGGGGATAATGAGCAGTTCTTC

size: -
D: -
V: TRBV15
J: TRBJ1-2
CDR3: CATSMKDRRYGYTF
DNA: TGTGCCACCAGCATGAAAGACAGGAGGTATGGCTACACCTTC

size: many
D: TRBD2
V: TRBV9
J: TRBJ2-3
CDR3: CASSVESSGRDTQYF
DNA: TGTGCCAGCAGCGTAGAGTCTAGCGGGAGGGATACGCAGTATTTT

size: many
D: -
V: TRBV2
J: TRBJ2-7
CDR3: CASWGDGPYEQYF
DNA: TGTGCCAGCTGGGGGGACGGACCCTACGAGCAGTACTTC

size: few
D: TRBD1
V: TRBV5-1
J: TRBJ1-1
CDR3: CASRTGTGTEAFF
DNA: TGCGCCAGCAGGACCGGGACAGGGACTGAAGCTTTCTTT